This TCR beta chain was observed in a study of T cell responses to AZD1222 COVID-19 vaccine. Overall study findings and caveats: Every sample of the repertoires postdated the peak T cell response. Spike-wide coverage was observed for vaccine-associated CD4 TCRs, with dominant responses at 160-218 and 743-854.

Sequenced by immunoSEQ multiplex PCR; TCRdb stores in-frame clones only, minus some. The sample has about 210,000 clones; about 94% are singletons. Worth noting for this clone: What it recognizes is unknown.

Unmatched junction bases numbered 3, after V lost 6 bases and J lost 3 bases. From germline, CDR1 is MNHEY and CDR2 SVGAGI. CDR3 length: 14 amino acids. Material: peripheral blood, obtained 28 days after the second dose of the MenACWY control vaccine. The receptor was isolated from an adult who received the MenACWY meningococcal vaccine as a control. This sequence joins TRBV6-5 and TRBJ2-3; 10 bases are shared with TRBD2. The CDR3 DNA is TGTGCCAGCAGCCAACTAGCGGGGACAGATACGCAGTATTTT. This codes for CASSQLAGTDTQYF.